The entry below gives a single T cell receptor (beta chain) sequence along with its context. Measured with immunoSEQ multiplex PCR; TCRdb has only the in-frame clones, and not every one. The sample shows 50,000 to 60,000 clones, over 90% of them seen only once. This sample stems from a study of T cell changes during pregnancy in multiple sclerosis. Material: CD4+ T cells from peripheral blood mononuclear cells, obtained in the second trimester of pregnancy. The clonotype was recovered from a female donor with multiple sclerosis, enrolled in a pregnancy study.

This CDR3 is CASSEFRNTGELFF. The CDR3 region has the DNA TGTGCCAGCAGTGAATTCAGAAACACCGGGGAGCTGTTTTTT. This chain connects TRBV2 to TRBJ2-2; no clear D. CDR3 length: 14 amino acids. Between the trimmed V and J ends, which lost 2 bases and 2 bases, there was a span of 6 bases. Germline CDR1 reads SNHLY; CDR2 reads FYNNEI.